This T cell receptor (beta chain) was documented in a study of OX40 agonist ivuxolimab in advanced cancers. Overall study: Patients receiving dose escalation had hepatocellular carcinoma, melanoma, renal cell or head and neck cancer. Previous treatment with anti-PD-1, anti-PD-L1 or anti-CTLA-4 therapy was allowed; less than 45% had received some.

Trimming cost V 1 base and J 0 bases, with 8 bases left between them. Per the germline V gene, CDR1 is KGHSH and CDR2 is LQKENI. CDR3 length: 15 amino acids. TCRdb's table, derived via immunoSEQ multiplex PCR, lists solely in-frame clones and lacks some. This sample carries about 93,000 clones, about 91% of them seen once, and the ten largest clones take 2% to 3%. Sequencing used CD4+ or CD8+ T cells sorted from blood, obtained in a trial of the OX40 agonist ivuxolimab. J is TRBJ2-3 and V is TRBV18, with D perhaps TRBD1 or TRBD2 (5 bases each). This sequence originates from an adult with an advanced solid tumor such as melanoma, head and neck, liver or kidney cancer. CDR3 amino acids: CASSPQEGSTDTQYF. In nucleotides, the CDR3 is TGTGCCAGCTCACCACAAGAGGGGAGCACAGATACGCAGTATTTT.